This entry is about one T cell receptor beta chain. This clone's antigen is unknown. No much larger clone is present one base from it, and per-base qualities are unavailable. The data are from a study of PD-L1 blockade in urothelial cancer (TCRdb year 2017). About the investigation overall: Every patient began therapy at some point between 2013 and 2015 and was given atezolizumab 1,200 mg intravenously every 3 weeks. About 90% of the roughly 29 patients were identified as males with urothelial cancer of bladder origin, and a prior smoking history was reported by 18 of 29 patients. Patients had an ECOG performance status of 0 or 1 and had received between 0 and 3 prior chemotherapy regimens. Blood samples were analyzed 3 weeks after the start of treatment (second dose) and 6 weeks after the start of treatment. Blood samples gave a median of about 130,000 T cells and 80,000 to 95,000 unique TCRs, with a median clonality of roughly 0.081. Somatic, immune and clinical correlates of response to PD-L1 blockade with atezolizumab in urothelial cancer were the focus of an exploratory multi-omic analysis. TCR sequencing covered pretreatment tumor samples and matched, serially collected peripheral blood taken before and after atezolizumab treatment. Progression-free survival longer than 6 months counted as durable clinical benefit, and TCR features were additionally tested against both progression-free and overall survival. Whole exome sequencing and RNA sequencing of pretreatment tumors were performed alongside TCR sequencing in the same patients. Under ten patients reached durable clinical benefit, while 15 to 25 patients did not. Pretreatment blood TCR-seq was available for fewer than 30 patients, at least one posttreatment blood collection was obtained for approximately 25 patients, and tumor TCR-seq was available for approximately 25 patients. The study at large found these results: Improved progression-free and overall survival was associated with having pretreatment peripheral blood TCR clonality below the median. Greater expansion of tumor-associated TCR clones in peripheral blood 3 weeks after the start of treatment was observed in patients with durable benefit (n of about 21, p = 0.022). Because of the small sample size (n ≈ 29) and the many exploratory analyses performed, the results are intended to be regarded as hypothesis-generating.

The cohort included 29 patients with locally advanced or metastatic urothelial carcinoma who were treated at Memorial Sloan Kettering on a trial protocol. Peripheral blood mononuclear cells were collected pretreatment and during treatment, with between 1 and 8 total time points obtained per patient. The Qiagen DNeasy Blood extraction kit was used to purify genomic DNA from total PBMCs and tumor samples. PBMCs were collected pretreatment and during treatment and were isolated and stored as previously described. Each PCR received spiked-in synthetic TCR analog templates so that absolute template abundance could be estimated from read counts. TCRbeta CDR3 regions were amplified from genomic DNA with bias-controlled V and J gene primers using the immunoSEQ assay. Sequencing of rearranged TCRbeta segments was done at approximately 20X coverage. As for the original processing: Sequencing errors were corrected by clustering, and CDR3s were annotated against IMGT so that V, D and J genes could be assigned. Downstream analyses used only productive TCRbeta rearrangements, leaving out any out-of-frame or stop-codon sequences. To compute clonality, Shannon entropy was normalized by the log of the number of unique productive sequences and then subtracted from one. Clones differing between time points or between blood and tumor were identified by Fisher's exact test with Benjamini-Hochberg correction at adjusted p below 0.01. The immuneACCESS repertoire file appears here via TCRdb, limited to in-frame rearrangements. These files lack a portion of the clones; in checked studies, under half of the deficit traces to unresolved V genes, and the cause of the others is not known. For V, J and clone size, that table is used; D and trimming come from the DNA. The sample has around 80,000 clones on record, roughly 90% of them singletons. The ten largest clones represent around 5.3% of the sample.

Source: PBMCs, taken around atezolizumab (anti-PD-L1) treatment. This clonotype was sampled from a woman in her 70s with urothelial cancer.

The DNA is as follows: TGTGCCAGCAGTTTTTATAGCGGGAGGGCCTTAGATGAGCAGTTCTTC. Its translation is CASSFYSGRALDEQFF. The chain was built from TRBV5-6 and TRBJ2-1; TRBD2 aligns with 11 central bases. Trimming accounts for 5 bases at V and 8 bases at J, while the number of junction bases matched to no gene is 12. From the cysteine through the phenylalanine, the CDR3 covers 16 amino acids. The sequence is cut down to CDR3 DNA, 48 bases in frame from base 1. Per the germline V gene, SGHDT is the CDR1 and YYEEEE is the CDR2.